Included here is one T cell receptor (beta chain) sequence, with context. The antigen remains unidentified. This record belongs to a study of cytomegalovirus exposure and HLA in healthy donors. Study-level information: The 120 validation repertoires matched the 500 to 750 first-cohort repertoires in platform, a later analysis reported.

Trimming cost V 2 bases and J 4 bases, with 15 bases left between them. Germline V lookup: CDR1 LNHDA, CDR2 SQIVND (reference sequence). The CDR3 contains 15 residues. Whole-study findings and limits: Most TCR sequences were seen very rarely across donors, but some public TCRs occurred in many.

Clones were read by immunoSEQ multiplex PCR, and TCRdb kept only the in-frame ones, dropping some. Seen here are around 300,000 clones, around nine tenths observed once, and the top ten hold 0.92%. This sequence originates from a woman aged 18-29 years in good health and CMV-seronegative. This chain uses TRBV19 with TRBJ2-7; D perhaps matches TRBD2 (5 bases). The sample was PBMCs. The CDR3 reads CASSIREGYGYEQYF. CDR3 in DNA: TGTGCCAGTAGTATACGCGAGGGTTATGGGTACGAGCAGTACTTC. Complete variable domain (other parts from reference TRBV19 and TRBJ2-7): DGGITQSPKYLFRKEGQNVTLSCEQNLNHDAMYWYRQDPGQGLRLIYYSQIVNDFQKGDIAEGYSVSREKKESFPLTVTSAQKNPTAFYLCASSIREGYGYEQYFGPGTRLTVT.